The T cell receptor beta chain described here comes from a study of cytomegalovirus exposure and HLA in healthy donors. The germline CDR1 and CDR2 sequences are LNHNV and YYDKDF (reference sequence). Trimming removed 6 bases at V and 2 bases at J, with 11 bases between. This CDR3 comprises 14 residues. This clone was seen only once. Its antigen remains unknown. Primers included in the PCR were 60 Vbeta and 13 Jbeta primers. In the authors' workflow: Later reanalysis found approximately 76 million unique TCR beta chains, around 10 million of them shared. Profiling relied on immunoSEQ multiplex PCR, and the TCRdb table lists in-frame clones only, not all of them. That table furnishes V, J and clone size, whereas the DNA furnished D and trimming. This table holds 200,000 to 250,000 clones, roughly 81% found once. Study-wide results and limits: Three chains linked to CMV were shown in vitro to be specific for CMV antigens.

Sequencing was performed on PBMCs. The TCR originated in a girl aged 2 to 10 in good health and CMV-seronegative. The V and J genes are TRBV15 and TRBJ1-3; D is possibly TRBD1 (5 bases). The CDR3 nucleotides are TGTGCCACCAGAGGGGCCCACGCTGGAAACACCATATATTTT. Translating it yields CATRGAHAGNTIYF.